The 5 T cell receptor beta chains given below trace back to one sample, sequenced in a study of neurological immune-mediated disorders. TCRdb itself ran the 5' RACE reads through MiXCR, one entry per CDR3 protein. The table records about 65,000 distinct CDR3 sequences, 4.1% of them present only once. Sequencing was carried out using PBMCs. Every receptor here comes from a man in his fifties with multiple sclerosis.

This clonotype was found many times. CDR3 amino acids: CSARQGGPPLHF. CDR3 nucleotides: TGCAGTGCTCGACAGGGTGGGCCACCCCTCCACTTT. J is TRBJ1-6 and V is TRBV20-1, with TRBD1 matching 7 bases. The CDR3 is made up of 12 amino acids. CDR1 and CDR2 from the germline V gene are DFQATT and SNEGSKA (reference sequence). The ends lost 5 bases at V and 11 bases at J; junction bases unmatched: 6.

This clonotype came up many times. The chain employs TRBV5-1 and TRBJ2-1, with a weak D call TRBD1 (7 bases). V lost 3 bases to trimming and J lost 16 bases, with 17 bases between them. Germline values: CDR1 SGHRS, CDR2 YFSETQ. This CDR3 has 12 amino acids. The CDR3 loop reads CASSYQGGLLFF. CDR3 sequence (DNA): TGCGCCAGCAGCTACCAGGGGGGCCTTTTATTCTTC.

This clonotype was detected only a few times. An end of the junction differs from the germline gene, which may be a read error. The chain carries TRBV7-9 and TRBJ1-5; TRBD1 aligns across 7 bases. CDR1 and CDR2 (germline): SEHNR, FQNEAQ (reference sequence). There are 15 residues in the CDR3. CDR3 sequence reads: CASSPTGASNQPQNF. The CDR3, as DNA: TGTGCCAGCAGCCCCACAGGGGCCAGCAATCAGCCCCAGAATTTT.

The table lists this clonotype with many counts. This chain joins TRBV5-1 and TRBJ2-1; D is uncertain. V was shortened by 2 bases and J by 5 bases, with 11 bases between the two germline ends. Germline assignment: CDR1 SGHRS and CDR2 YFSETQ. This CDR3 has 14 amino acids. CDR3 in amino acids: CASSFMGDNNEQFF. CDR3 nucleotide sequence: TGCGCCAGCAGCTTTATGGGCGATAACAATGAGCAGTTCTTC.

In this sample, this clonotype turned up many times. V usage is TRBV5-1 and J usage is TRBJ1-4, with 7 bases that match TRBD1. This CDR3 spans 15 amino acids. The V and J ends lost 3 bases and 6 bases, in that order; junction bases with no gene match: 8. Germline loops: CDR1 SGHRS, CDR2 YFSETQ. This CDR3 reads CASSSGTDFDEKLFF. The CDR3 nucleotides are TGCGCCAGCAGCTCCGGGACAGACTTCGATGAAAAACTGTTTTTT.